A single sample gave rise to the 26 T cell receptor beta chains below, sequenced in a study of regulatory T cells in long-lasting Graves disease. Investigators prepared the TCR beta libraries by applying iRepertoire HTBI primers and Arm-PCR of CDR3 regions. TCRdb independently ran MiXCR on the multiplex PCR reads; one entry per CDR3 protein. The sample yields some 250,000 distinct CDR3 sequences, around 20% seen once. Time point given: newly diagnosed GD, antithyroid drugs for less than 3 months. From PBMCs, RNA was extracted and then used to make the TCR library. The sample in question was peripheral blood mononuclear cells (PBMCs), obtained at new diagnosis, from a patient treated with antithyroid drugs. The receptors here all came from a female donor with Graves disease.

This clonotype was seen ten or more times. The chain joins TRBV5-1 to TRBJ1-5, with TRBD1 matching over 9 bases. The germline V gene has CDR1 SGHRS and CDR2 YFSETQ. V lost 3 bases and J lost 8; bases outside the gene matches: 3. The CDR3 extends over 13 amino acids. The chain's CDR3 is CASSWDRDEPQHF. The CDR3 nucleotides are TGCGCCAGCAGCTGGGACAGGGACGAGCCCCAGCATTTT.

The CDR3 region has the DNA TGCAGTGCTATTCCAGACGCCAGGAACACCGGGGAGCTGTTTTTT. Translating gives CSAIPDARNTGELFF. The V gene is TRBV20-1, the J gene TRBJ2-2; D is unclear. The CDR3 contains 15 residues. The V end was cut by 4 bases, the J end by 1 base, with 13 bases between. The germline V gene encodes CDR1 DFQATT and CDR2 SNEGSKA (reference sequence).

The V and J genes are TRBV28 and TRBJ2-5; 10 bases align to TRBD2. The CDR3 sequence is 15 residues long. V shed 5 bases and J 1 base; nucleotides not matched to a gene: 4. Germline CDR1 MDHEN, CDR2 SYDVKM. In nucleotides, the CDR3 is TGTGCCAGCAGTCTAGCGGGGGTCCCCCAAGAGACCCAGTACTTC. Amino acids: CASSLAGVPQETQYF.

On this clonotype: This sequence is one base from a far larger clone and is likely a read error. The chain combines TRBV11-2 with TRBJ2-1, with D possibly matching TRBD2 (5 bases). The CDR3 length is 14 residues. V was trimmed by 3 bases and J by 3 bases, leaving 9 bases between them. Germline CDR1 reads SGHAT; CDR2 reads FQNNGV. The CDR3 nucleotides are TGTGCCAGCAGCTTCTTAGCGAACTACAATGAGCAGTTCTTC. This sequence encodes CASSFLANYNEQFF. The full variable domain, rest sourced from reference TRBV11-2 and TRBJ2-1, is EAGVAQSPRYKIIEKRQSVAFWCNPISGHATLYWYQQILGQGPKLLIQFQNNGVVDDSQLPKDRFSAERLKGVDSTLKIQPAKLEDSAVYLCASSFLANYNEQFFGPGTRLTVL.

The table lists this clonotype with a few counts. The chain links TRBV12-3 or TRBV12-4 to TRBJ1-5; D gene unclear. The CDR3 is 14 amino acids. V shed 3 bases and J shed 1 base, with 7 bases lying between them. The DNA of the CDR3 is TGTGCCAGCAGTTTTGGGTTGAGCAATCAGCCCCAGCATTTT. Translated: CASSFGLSNQPQHF.

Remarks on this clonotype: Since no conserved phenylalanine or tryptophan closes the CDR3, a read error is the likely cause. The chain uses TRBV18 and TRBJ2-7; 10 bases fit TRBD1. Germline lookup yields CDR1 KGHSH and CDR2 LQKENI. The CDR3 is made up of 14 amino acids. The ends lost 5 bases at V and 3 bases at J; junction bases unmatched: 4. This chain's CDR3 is CASSAGTGVYEQYS. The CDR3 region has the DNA TGTGCCAGCTCAGCCGGGACAGGGGTCTACGAGCAGTACTCC.

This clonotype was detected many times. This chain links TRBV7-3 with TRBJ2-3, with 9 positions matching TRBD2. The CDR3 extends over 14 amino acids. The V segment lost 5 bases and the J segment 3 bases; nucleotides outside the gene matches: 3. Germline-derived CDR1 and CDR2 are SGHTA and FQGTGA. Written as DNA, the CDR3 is TGTGCCAGCAGCCTTAGCGGGAGAACAGATACGCAGTATTTT. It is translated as CASSLSGRTDTQYF. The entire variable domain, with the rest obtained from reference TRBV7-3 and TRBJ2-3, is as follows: GAGVSQTPSNKVTEKGKYVELRCDPISGHTALYWYRQSLGQGPEFLIYFQGTGAADDSGLPNDRFFAVRPEGSVSTLKIQRTERGDSAVYLCASSLSGRTDTQYFGPGTRLTVL.

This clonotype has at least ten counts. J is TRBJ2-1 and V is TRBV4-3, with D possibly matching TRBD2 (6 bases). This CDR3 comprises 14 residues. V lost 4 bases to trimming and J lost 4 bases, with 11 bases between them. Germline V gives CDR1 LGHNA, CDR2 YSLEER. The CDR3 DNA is TGCGCCAGCAGCCGCGGCCGGGGGTACAATGAGCAGTTCTTC. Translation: CASSRGRGYNEQFF.

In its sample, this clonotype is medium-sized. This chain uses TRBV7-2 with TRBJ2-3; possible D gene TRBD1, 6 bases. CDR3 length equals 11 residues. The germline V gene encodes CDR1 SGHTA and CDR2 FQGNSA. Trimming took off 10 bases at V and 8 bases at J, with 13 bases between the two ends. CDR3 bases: TGTGCCATTTCATTGGGGGCTACGCAGTATTTT. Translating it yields CAISLGATQYF.

As DNA, the CDR3 is TGTGCCAGCAGCTCTCACTCGGGACAGGGCACTAACTATGGCTACACCTTC. This sequence encodes CASSSHSGQGTNYGYTF. This chain uses TRBV7-2 with TRBJ1-2; TRBD1 matches at 9 bases. CDR1 SGHTA and CDR2 FQGNSA come from the germline V gene. The CDR3 contains 17 residues. V trimming: 4 bases; J trimming: 0 bases; junction bases outside the gene matches: 9. Complete variable domain (other parts from reference TRBV7-2 and TRBJ1-2): GAGVSQSPSNKVTEKGKDVELRCDPISGHTALYWYRQSLGQGLEFLIYFQGNSAPDKSGLPSDRFSAERTGGSVSTLTIQRTQQEDSAVYLCASSSHSGQGTNYGYTFGSGTRLTVV.

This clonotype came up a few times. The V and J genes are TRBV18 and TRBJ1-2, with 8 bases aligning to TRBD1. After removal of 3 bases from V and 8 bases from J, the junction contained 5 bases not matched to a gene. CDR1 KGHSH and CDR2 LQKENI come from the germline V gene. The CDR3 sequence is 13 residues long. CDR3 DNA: TGTGCCAGCTCACCGGACAGGGTACGGGGCTACACCTTC. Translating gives CASSPDRVRGYTF.

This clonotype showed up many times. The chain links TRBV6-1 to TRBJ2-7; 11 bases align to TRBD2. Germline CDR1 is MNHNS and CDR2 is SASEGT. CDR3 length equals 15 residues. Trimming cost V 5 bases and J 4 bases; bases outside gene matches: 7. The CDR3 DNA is TGTGCCAGCAGTCGCGGGACTAGCGGACTTTACGAGCAGTACTTC. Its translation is CASSRGTSGLYEQYF.

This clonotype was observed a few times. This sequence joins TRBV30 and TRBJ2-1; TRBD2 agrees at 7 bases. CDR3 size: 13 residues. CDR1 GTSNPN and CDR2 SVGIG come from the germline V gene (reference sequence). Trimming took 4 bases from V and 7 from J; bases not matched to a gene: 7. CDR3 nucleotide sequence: TGTGCCTGGAAGGGCGGGAGTGAAAATGAGCAGTTCTTC. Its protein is CAWKGGSENEQFF.

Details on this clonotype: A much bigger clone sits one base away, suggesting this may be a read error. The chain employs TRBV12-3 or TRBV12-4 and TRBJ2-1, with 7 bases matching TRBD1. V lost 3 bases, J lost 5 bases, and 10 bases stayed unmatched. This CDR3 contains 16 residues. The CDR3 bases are TGTGCCAGCAGTTTCCCCCCGGGACAGCGAGACAATGAGCAGTTCTTC. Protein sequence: CASSFPPGQRDNEQFF.

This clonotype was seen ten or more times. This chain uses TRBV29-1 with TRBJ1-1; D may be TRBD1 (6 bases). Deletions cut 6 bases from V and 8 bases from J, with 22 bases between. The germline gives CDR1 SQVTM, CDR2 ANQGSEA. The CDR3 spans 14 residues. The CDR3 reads CSVLGSPTGLEAFF. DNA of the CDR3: TGCAGCGTCCTTGGAAGCCCGACAGGCCTGGAAGCTTTCTTT.

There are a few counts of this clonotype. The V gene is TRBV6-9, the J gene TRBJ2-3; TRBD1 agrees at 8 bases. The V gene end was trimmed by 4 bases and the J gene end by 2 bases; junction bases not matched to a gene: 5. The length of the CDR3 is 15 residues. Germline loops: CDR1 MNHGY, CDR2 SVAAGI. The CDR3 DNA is TGTGCCAGCAGTTCCCCGACAGGGGACACAGATACGCAGTATTTT. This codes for CASSSPTGDTDTQYF.

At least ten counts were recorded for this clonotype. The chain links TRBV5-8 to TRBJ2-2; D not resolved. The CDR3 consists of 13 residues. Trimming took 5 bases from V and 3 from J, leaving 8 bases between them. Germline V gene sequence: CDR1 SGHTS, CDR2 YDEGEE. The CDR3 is CASRFQDTGELFF. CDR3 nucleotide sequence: TGTGCCAGCAGGTTCCAAGACACCGGGGAGCTGTTTTTT.

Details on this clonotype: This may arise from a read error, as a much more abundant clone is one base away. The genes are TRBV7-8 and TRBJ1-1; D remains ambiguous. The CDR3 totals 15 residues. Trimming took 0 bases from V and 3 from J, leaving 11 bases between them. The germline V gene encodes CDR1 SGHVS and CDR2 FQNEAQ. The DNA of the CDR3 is TGTGCCAGCAGCTTAGCCCCACAAATGGACACTGAAGCTTTCTTT. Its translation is CASSLAPQMDTEAFF.

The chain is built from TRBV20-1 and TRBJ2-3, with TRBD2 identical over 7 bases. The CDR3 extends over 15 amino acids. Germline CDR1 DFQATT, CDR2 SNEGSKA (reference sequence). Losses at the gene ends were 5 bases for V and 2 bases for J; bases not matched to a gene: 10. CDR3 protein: CSAFIRGVYTDTQYF. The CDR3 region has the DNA TGCAGTGCTTTCATTCGGGGGGTATACACAGATACGCAGTATTTT.

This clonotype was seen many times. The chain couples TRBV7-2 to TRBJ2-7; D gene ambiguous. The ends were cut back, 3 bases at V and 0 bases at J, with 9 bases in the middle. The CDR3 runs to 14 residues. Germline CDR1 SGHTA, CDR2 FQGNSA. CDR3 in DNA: TGTGCCAGCAGCTTCCCCCAGACCTCCTACGAGCAGTACTTC. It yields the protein CASSFPQTSYEQYF.

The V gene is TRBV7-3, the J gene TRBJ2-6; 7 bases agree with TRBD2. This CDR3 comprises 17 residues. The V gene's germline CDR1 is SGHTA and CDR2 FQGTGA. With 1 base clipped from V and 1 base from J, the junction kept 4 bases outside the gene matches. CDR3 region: CASSLRGGGSGANVLTF. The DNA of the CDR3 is TGTGCCAGCAGCTTAAGGGGGGGGGGTTCTGGGGCCAACGTCCTGACTTTC.

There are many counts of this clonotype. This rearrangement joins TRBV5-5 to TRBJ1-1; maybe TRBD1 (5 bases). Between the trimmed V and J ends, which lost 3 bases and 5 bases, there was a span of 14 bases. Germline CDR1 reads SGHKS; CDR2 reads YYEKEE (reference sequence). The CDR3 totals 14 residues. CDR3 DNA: TGTGCCAGCAGCTCCGGGGGGACGAGAACTGAAGCTTTCTTT. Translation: CASSSGGTRTEAFF.

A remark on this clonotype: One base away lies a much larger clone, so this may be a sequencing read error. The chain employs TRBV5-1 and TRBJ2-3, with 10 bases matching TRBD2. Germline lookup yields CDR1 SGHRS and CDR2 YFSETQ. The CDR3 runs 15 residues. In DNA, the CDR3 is TGCGCCAACAGCTCTGGGACTAGCGTCACAGATACGCAGTATTTT. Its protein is CANSSGTSVTDTQYF.

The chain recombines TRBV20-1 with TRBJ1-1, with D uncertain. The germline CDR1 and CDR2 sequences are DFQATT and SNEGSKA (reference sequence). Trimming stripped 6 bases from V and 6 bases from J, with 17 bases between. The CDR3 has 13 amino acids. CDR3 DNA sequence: TGCAGTGCCTTCCCGGCAGGAAGAGCTGAAGCTTTCTTT. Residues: CSAFPAGRAEAFF.

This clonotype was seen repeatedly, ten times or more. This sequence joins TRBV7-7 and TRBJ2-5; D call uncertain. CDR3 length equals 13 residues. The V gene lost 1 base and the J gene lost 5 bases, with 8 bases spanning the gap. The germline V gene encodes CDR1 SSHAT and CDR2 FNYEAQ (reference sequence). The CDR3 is CASSLVVGETQYF. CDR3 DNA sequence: TGTGCCAGCAGCTTAGTGGTTGGGGAGACCCAGTACTTC.

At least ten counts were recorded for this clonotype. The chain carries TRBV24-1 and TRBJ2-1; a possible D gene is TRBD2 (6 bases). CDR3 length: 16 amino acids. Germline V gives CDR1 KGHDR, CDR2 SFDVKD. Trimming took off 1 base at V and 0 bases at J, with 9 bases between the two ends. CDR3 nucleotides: TGTGCCACCAGTGATTTTAGAGCGGGCTCCTACAATGAGCAGTTCTTC. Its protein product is CATSDFRAGSYNEQFF.